This T cell receptor beta chain is drawn from a study of CD8 T cells in ankylosing spondylitis (dated by TCRdb to 2016 to 2017). As for the study more broadly: The study set out to find disease-linked TCR variants by profiling T cell receptor beta repertoires in ankylosing spondylitis patients and healthy donors. The full study cohort comprised some 27 ankylosing spondylitis patients and 85 to 120 healthy donors. Peripheral blood was sampled, and synovial fluid was additionally collected from ankylosing spondylitis patients. The paper's findings and limits, for the study overall: In peripheral blood, the disease-linked clones were found at relatively low frequencies and had a CD8+ phenotype. The disease-linked clones were reported as significantly enriched in matched synovial fluid samples from ankylosing spondylitis patients. Some TCR beta motif variants had previously been reported in synovial fluid and blood of reactive arthritis patients, which suggested common disease-initiation mechanisms. A TCR beta motif of eight highly homologous amino acid variants appeared characteristic of blood from ankylosing spondylitis patients.

V loses 5 bases of germline sequence and J loses 3 bases, and the interval between the two ends is 4 bases. The CDR3 runs 10 residues from the cysteine to the phenylalanine. Left in the record is the CDR3 DNA by itself, 30 bases read in frame from the first base. CDR1 and CDR2 are drawn from the germline V gene: SQVTM, ANQGSEA. With regard to this clonotype: Its antigen target is currently unknown. Per-base quality was not reported, and no clone a single base away is much larger than it.

This sample was sequenced with an Illumina HiSeq 2500. Quantitative 5'-RACE with molecular barcodes was the method used to prepare the TCR beta libraries. For the original study's pipeline: To identify disease-linked TCR variants, a new computational method was used, one built on a probabilistic model of VDJ rearrangement. TCRdb cleaned the public reads at Q25 with fastp, built clones with MiXCR and kept in-frame beta chains. Every distinct CDR3 protein forms one entry, paired with its most common genes and DNA. Here the V and J calls rest on TCRdb's processing, not on the authors' analysis. The sample table holds nearly 250,000 distinct CDR3 sequences, of which 30% to 35% were seen once. The ten biggest clones cover about 4% of the sample.

Sequencing was done on a sample of blood, either unsorted or a sorted T cell fraction (not recorded which). The receptor chain draws on TRBV29-1 and TRBJ1-1; the D segment cannot be called with confidence. This TCR was sampled from a male donor with ankylosing spondylitis or in good health (not recorded which). The CDR3: CSVFDTEAFF. The DNA reads TGCAGCGTTTTTGACACTGAAGCTTTCTTT.